The rows below give T cell receptor beta chains drawn from one sample of a study of molecular identifiers for immune sequencing clone quantification. TCRdb analysed the PCR reads with MiXCR anew, one entry per CDR3 protein. This table has approximately 100,000 distinct CDR3 sequences, 35% to 40% appearing once. The sequenced material came from naive CD8+ T cells from blood, with Jurkat cell RNA spiked in. Receptor source: a human donor in good health. Some libraries in this study had Jurkat cell RNA spiked in. The CDR3 runs from the conserved cysteine through the conserved F or W. Each record gives: CDR3 protein, CDR3 length, J gene, D gene, V gene. The D gene is left open where the match is weak.

CDR3 protein: CASSLSGAQETQYF; CDR3 length: 14; J gene: TRBJ2-5; D gene: NA; V gene: TRBV28
CDR3 protein: CSALRPGQPYEQYF; CDR3 length: 14; J gene: TRBJ2-7; D gene: TRBD1; V gene: TRBV29-1
CDR3 protein: CASSPQDSEQFF; CDR3 length: 12; J gene: TRBJ2-1; D gene: NA; V gene: TRBV19
CDR3 protein: CSVLGTLSTEAFF; CDR3 length: 13; J gene: TRBJ1-1; D gene: NA; V gene: TRBV29-1
CDR3 protein: CSAPMITGTGSYGYTF; CDR3 length: 16; J gene: TRBJ1-2; D gene: NA; V gene: TRBV29-1
CDR3 protein: CASSNSGRAYEQYF; CDR3 length: 14; J gene: TRBJ2-7; D gene: TRBD2; V gene: TRBV6-5
CDR3 protein: CASSKLRDLNEKLFF; CDR3 length: 15; J gene: TRBJ1-4; D gene: NA; V gene: TRBV7-9
CDR3 protein: CASIGTTNEKLFF; CDR3 length: 13; J gene: TRBJ1-4; D gene: NA; V gene: TRBV28
CDR3 protein: CASRPGVPYNEQFF; CDR3 length: 14; J gene: TRBJ2-1; D gene: NA; V gene: TRBV12-3/TRBV12-4
CDR3 protein: CASSWGKGAREQYF; CDR3 length: 14; J gene: TRBJ2-7; D gene: TRBD1; V gene: TRBV27
CDR3 protein: CASSYDAGYEQYF; CDR3 length: 13; J gene: TRBJ2-7; D gene: NA; V gene: TRBV6-2/TRBV6-3
CDR3 protein: CASTPPDRANTGELFF; CDR3 length: 16; J gene: TRBJ2-2; D gene: TRBD1; V gene: TRBV6-2/TRBV6-3
CDR3 protein: CASSSYRTDPTGPQHF; CDR3 length: 16; J gene: TRBJ1-5; D gene: NA; V gene: TRBV28
CDR3 protein: CSARGEIATNEKLFF; CDR3 length: 15; J gene: TRBJ1-4; D gene: NA; V gene: TRBV20-1
CDR3 protein: CASSKLGGETQYF; CDR3 length: 13; J gene: TRBJ2-5; D gene: NA; V gene: TRBV21-1
CDR3 protein: CASGLTPSGRQSTDTQYF; CDR3 length: 18; J gene: TRBJ2-3; D gene: TRBD2; V gene: TRBV12-5
CDR3 protein: CSVAGESYNEQFF; CDR3 length: 13; J gene: TRBJ2-1; D gene: NA; V gene: TRBV29-1
CDR3 protein: CASSTQFGDGYSNQPQHF; CDR3 length: 18; J gene: TRBJ1-5; D gene: NA; V gene: TRBV6-2/TRBV6-3
CDR3 protein: CASSLVRTEPYEQYF; CDR3 length: 15; J gene: TRBJ2-7; D gene: NA; V gene: TRBV7-8
CDR3 protein: CASSIGTDEQFF; CDR3 length: 12; J gene: TRBJ2-1; D gene: NA; V gene: TRBV19
CDR3 protein: CASSPRRGGYEQYF; CDR3 length: 14; J gene: TRBJ2-7; D gene: NA; V gene: TRBV13
CDR3 protein: CSARSLGANVLTF; CDR3 length: 13; J gene: TRBJ2-6; D gene: NA; V gene: TRBV20-1
CDR3 protein: CASRRTFATNEKLFF; CDR3 length: 15; J gene: TRBJ1-4; D gene: NA; V gene: TRBV28
CDR3 protein: CATSDLTGTTDTQYF; CDR3 length: 15; J gene: TRBJ2-3; D gene: NA; V gene: TRBV24-1
CDR3 protein: CASSLQGAGRETQYF; CDR3 length: 15; J gene: TRBJ2-5; D gene: TRBD1; V gene: TRBV6-6
CDR3 protein: CASSLVRAPDRDEQYF; CDR3 length: 16; J gene: TRBJ2-7; D gene: NA; V gene: TRBV12-3/TRBV12-4
CDR3 protein: CASSLLQNNPPLHF; CDR3 length: 14; J gene: TRBJ1-6; D gene: NA; V gene: TRBV27
CDR3 protein: CCPSGPDNEQFF; CDR3 length: 12; J gene: TRBJ2-1; D gene: NA; V gene: TRBV29-1
CDR3 protein: CSARESGAYNEQFF; CDR3 length: 14; J gene: TRBJ2-1; D gene: NA; V gene: TRBV20-1
CDR3 protein: CASSQDHWGKGGNEQFF; CDR3 length: 17; J gene: TRBJ2-1; D gene: NA; V gene: TRBV4-3
CDR3 protein: CASTKDSPSRYF; CDR3 length: 12; J gene: TRBJ2-7; D gene: NA; V gene: TRBV28
CDR3 protein: CASSHEGGTGYSYEQSF; CDR3 length: 17; J gene: TRBJ2-7; D gene: NA; V gene: TRBV3-1
CDR3 protein: CASSQAQGAQETQYF; CDR3 length: 15; J gene: TRBJ2-5; D gene: TRBD1; V gene: TRBV7-9
CDR3 protein: CASSGLGDEQYF; CDR3 length: 12; J gene: TRBJ2-7; D gene: NA; V gene: TRBV9
CDR3 protein: CASSKRTGEETQYF; CDR3 length: 14; J gene: TRBJ2-5; D gene: TRBD1; V gene: TRBV6-9
CDR3 protein: CASSWRLASEQYF; CDR3 length: 13; J gene: TRBJ2-7; D gene: TRBD2; V gene: TRBV27